In its sample, the clone carrying this T cell receptor beta chain was seen once. These data belong to a study of Ad26.COV2.S vaccination and SARS-CoV-2 variants. Documented treatment: 19 received Ad26.COV2.S at low or high dose, single or two shots; about five received placebo; per-sample allocation not given. Sampling took place 63 days after the first vaccine or placebo injection. Germline V gene lookup returns CDR1 SGHTA and CDR2 FQGNSA. V was clipped by 2 bases and J by 4 bases, with 14 bases between them. The CDR3 is made up of 15 amino acids. This table comes from immunoSEQ multiplex PCR, and its TCRdb copy is limited to in-frame clones, with some not included. The profile shows hundreds of thousands of clones, about 90% of them singletons.

The rearrangement joins TRBV7-2 to TRBJ2-5, with D unclear. This material consisted of peripheral blood, taken in a trial of Ad26.COV2.S vaccine versus placebo. The clonotype originates from a person between 18 and 59 years old who received the Ad26.COV2.S COVID-19 vaccine or a placebo. CDR3 loop: CASSLFLLNPETQYF. The CDR3 nucleotides read TGTGCCAGCAGCTTATTTCTCCTCAACCCAGAGACCCAGTACTTC.